These 19 T cell receptor beta chains share one sample of origin, sequenced in a study of blood T cell repertoires in COVID-19. This table comes from immunoSEQ multiplex PCR, and its TCRdb copy is limited to in-frame clones, with some not included. The sample has 100,000 or so clones; around 93% are singletons. The sample taken for sequencing was peripheral blood. These receptor sequences come from a man in his fifties with acute or convalescent COVID-19.

For the CDR3, the DNA is TGTGCCAGCAGTGCACTACGACAGGGGGGTTCACCCCTCCACTTT. Residues: CASSALRQGGSPLHF. The genes are TRBV27 and TRBJ1-6; 9 bases are a match to TRBD1. V shed 5 bases, J shed 9 bases, and the junction held 8 bases outside the gene matches. CDR3 length: 15 residues. Germline V gene lookup returns CDR1 MNHEY and CDR2 SMNVEV (reference sequence).

This CDR3 reads CASSARMTDTQYF. The DNA for the CDR3 is TGTGCCAGCAGCGCCAGGATGACAGATACGCAGTATTTT. The V gene is TRBV11-3, the J gene TRBJ2-3; no reliable D call. The germline V and J ends were trimmed by 5 bases and 3 bases, with 9 bases remaining between them. Germline-derived CDR1 and CDR2 are SGHNT and YENEEA. CDR3 length equals 13 residues.

The chain is built from TRBV6-5 and TRBJ2-7; perhaps TRBD2 as D (6 bases). This CDR3 has 14 residues. V was pared by 6 bases and J by 5 bases, with 17 bases between. Germline V gene lookup returns CDR1 MNHEY and CDR2 SVGAGI. The CDR3 protein is CASRALGTPDEQYF. Here the CDR3 DNA reads TGTGCCAGCAGAGCCCTGGGGACTCCAGACGAGCAGTACTTC.

This chain links TRBV27 with TRBJ1-2, with D perhaps TRBD1 (6 bases). CDR1 is MNHEY, CDR2 SMNVEV, per germline (reference sequence). The CDR3 totals 17 residues. Deletions cut 0 bases from V and 4 bases from J, with 18 bases between. CDR3 loop: CASSLSIRSGQFYGYTF. CDR3 coding DNA: TGTGCCAGCAGTTTATCGATAAGGTCTGGACAGTTCTATGGCTACACCTTC.

The rearrangement joins TRBV6-6 to TRBJ1-6, with D tentatively TRBD1 (5 bases). Trimming left V 2 bases short and J 6 bases short, with 8 bases between. Germline assignment: CDR1 MNHNY and CDR2 SVGAGI (reference sequence). CDR3 size: 14 residues. CDR3 DNA sequence: TGTGCCAGCAGTTACGACAGATTTAATTCACCCCTCCACTTT. This encodes CASSYDRFNSPLHF.

The V gene is TRBV14, the J gene TRBJ2-5; no clear D gene. Germline V lookup: CDR1 SGHDN, CDR2 FVKESK. The CDR3 is 11 residues long. V was pared by 4 bases and J by 5 bases, with 5 bases between. The CDR3 region has the DNA TGTGCCAGCAGCCGTCAGGAGACCCAGTACTTC. This codes for CASSRQETQYF.

V gene TRBV5-6 combines with J gene TRBJ1-1; no reliable D call. The CDR3 covers 14 residues. The V gene's germline CDR1 is SGHDT and CDR2 YYEEEE. Trimming took 0 bases from V and 4 from J, leaving 10 bases between them. The CDR3 protein is CASSLAVEGTEAFF. The CDR3 nucleotides read TGTGCCAGCAGCTTGGCCGTTGAGGGCACTGAAGCTTTCTTT.

The sample holds one count of this clone. The chain is built from TRBV15 and TRBJ1-3, with a tentative D call TRBD1 (5 bases). The V gene lost 5 bases and the J gene lost 3 bases, with 20 bases spanning the gap. CDR3 length: 17 residues. CDR1 is LNHNV, CDR2 YYDKDF, per germline (reference sequence). The CDR3 loop is CATSPPGRRGFGNTIYF. CDR3 DNA: TGTGCCACCAGCCCCCCGGGACGCCGGGGGTTTGGAAACACCATATATTTT.

The count of this clone is one. The chain is built from TRBV6-5 and TRBJ1-2; maybe TRBD1 (5 bases). Germline V gene sequence: CDR1 MNHEY, CDR2 SVGAGI. The CDR3 spans 16 residues. V gave up 0 bases and J gave up 2 bases, with 13 bases separating them. The CDR3 DNA sequence: TGTGCCAGCAGTTACTCGGGCAGGGCATCCAACTATGGCTACACCTTC. Protein product: CASSYSGRASNYGYTF.

The V call is TRBV7-2, the J call TRBJ2-2; no firm D call. The CDR3 length is 14 residues. V shed 1 base and J shed 2 bases, with 5 bases lying between them. From germline, CDR1 is SGHTA and CDR2 FQGNSA. For the CDR3, the DNA is TGTGCCAGCAGCTTAGTTATTAACACCGGGGAGCTGTTTTTT. This sequence encodes CASSLVINTGELFF.

The chain is built from TRBV5-1 and TRBJ2-7; the match to TRBD2 covers 8 bases. The CDR3 covers 15 residues. Trimming removed 4 bases from V and 0 bases from J; junction bases left unmatched: 6. Germline CDR1 and CDR2: SGHRS and YFSETQ. The chain's CDR3 is CASSAGGPSSYEQYF. Here the CDR3 DNA reads TGCGCCAGCAGCGCGGGGGGTCCGAGCTCCTACGAGCAGTACTTC.

This rearrangement joins TRBV21-1 to TRBJ1-1; no DNA check was done on the table's D call, TRBD1. TRBV21-1 is a pseudogene locus. The CDR3 runs to 16 residues. CDR3 nucleotides: TGTGCCAGCGGGCATTTCCATGACAGGGGGTGGACTGAAGCTTTCTTT. It yields the protein CASGHFHDRGWTEAFF.

This chain connects TRBV28 to TRBJ1-4; TRBD1 matches at 7 bases. Germline loops: CDR1 MDHEN, CDR2 SYDVKM. V lost 6 bases to trimming and J lost 4 bases; unmatched junction nucleotides: 2. CDR3 length: 13 amino acids. DNA for the CDR3: TGTGCCAGCAGACAGGGGTTTAATGAAAAACTGTTTTTT. The encoded protein is CASRQGFNEKLFF.

The V call is TRBV6-6, the J call TRBJ1-2; 9 nucleotides line up with TRBD1. V lost 6 bases to trimming and J lost 2 bases; unmatched junction nucleotides: 4. CDR1 MNHNY and CDR2 SVGAGI come from the germline V gene (reference sequence). The CDR3 length is 14 residues. CDR3 amino acids: CASSRGQGNYGYTF. Written as DNA, the CDR3 is TGTGCCAGCAGCCGAGGACAGGGGAACTATGGCTACACCTTC.

CDR3 loop: CASSLETGHVGSQYF. In nucleotides, the CDR3 is TGTGCCAGTAGTCTCGAGACTGGCCATGTTGGATCACAGTATTTT. The V call is TRBV19, the J call TRBJ2-3; D is ambiguous. CDR3 length: 15 amino acids. Between the trimmed V and J ends, which lost 5 bases and 12 bases, there was a span of 24 bases. In germline, CDR1 is LNHDA, CDR2 SQIVND (reference sequence).

The chain is built from TRBV11-2 and TRBJ2-3, with 8 bases matching TRBD2. CDR3 length equals 17 residues. V gave up 4 bases and J gave up 3 bases; unmatched junction bases: 12. Germline V CDR1 and CDR2: SGHAT, FQNNGV. The DNA for the CDR3 is TGTGCCAGCAGCTCTCGAATTCTCCCGGGGGGGACAGATACGCAGTATTTT. It specifies CASSSRILPGGTDTQYF.

This clone was detected only once. The chain recombines TRBV6-6 with TRBJ1-5; D may be TRBD1 (5 bases). V was trimmed by 6 bases and J by 4 bases, leaving 13 bases between them. The CDR3 contains 14 residues. Looked up from germline, CDR1 is MNHNY and CDR2 is SVGAGI (reference sequence). The CDR3 region is CASRKGHLNQPQHF. For the CDR3, the DNA is TGTGCCAGCAGGAAAGGACACTTGAATCAGCCCCAGCATTTT.

The V call is TRBV5-4, the J call TRBJ2-7, with a possible D match to TRBD1 (5 bases). Germline values: CDR1 SGHNT, CDR2 YYREEE (reference sequence). V was trimmed by 4 bases and J by 1 base, leaving 12 bases between them. This CDR3 region has 14 residues. The CDR3 sequence: CASSKDKYSYEQYF. In DNA, the CDR3 is TGTGCCAGCAGCAAGGACAAATATTCCTACGAGCAGTACTTC.

By proportion, this clone is medium-sized. The chain employs TRBV2 and TRBJ2-7, with D maybe TRBD2 (7 bases). This CDR3 contains 14 residues. V lost 2 bases and J lost 7, with 15 bases in between. Germline assignment: CDR1 SNHLY and CDR2 FYNNEI. The CDR3 DNA is TGTGCCAGCAGTGAATTCGGGGGGCTTGAAGAGCAGTACTTC. Protein product: CASSEFGGLEEQYF.